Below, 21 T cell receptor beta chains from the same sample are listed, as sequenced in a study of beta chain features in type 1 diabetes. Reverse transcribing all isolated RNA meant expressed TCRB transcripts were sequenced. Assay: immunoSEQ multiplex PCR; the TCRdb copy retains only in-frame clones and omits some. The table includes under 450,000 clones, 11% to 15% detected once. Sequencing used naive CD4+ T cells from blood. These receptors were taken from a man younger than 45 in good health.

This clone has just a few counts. The CDR3 here is CATSRPPGRQGYGYTF. The CDR3 DNA is TGTGCCACCAGCAGACCCCCTGGGAGACAGGGCTATGGCTACACCTTC. This chain connects TRBV15 to TRBJ1-2; TRBD1 matches at 7 bases. The CDR3 runs to 16 residues. J gave up 4 bases and V 2 bases, and 10 bases lay outside the gene matches. Germline V gives CDR1 LNHNV, CDR2 YYDKDF (reference sequence).

As DNA, the CDR3 is TGTGCCAGCAGGGGAGCCGGACGATCCTACAATGAGCAGTTCTTC. As protein: CASRGAGRSYNEQFF. The chain carries TRBV7-9 and TRBJ2-1; D is perhaps TRBD2 (5 bases). The germline V and J ends were trimmed by 6 bases and 1 base, with 13 bases remaining between them. There are 15 residues in the CDR3. The germline V gene encodes CDR1 SEHNR and CDR2 FQNEAQ (reference sequence).

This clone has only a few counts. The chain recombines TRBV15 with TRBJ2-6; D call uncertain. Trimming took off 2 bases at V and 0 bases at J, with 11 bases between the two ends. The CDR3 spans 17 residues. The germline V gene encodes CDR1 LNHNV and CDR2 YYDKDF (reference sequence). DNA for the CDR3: TGTGCCACCAGCAGACCCGGAATTAGCTCTGGGGCCAACGTCCTGACTTTC. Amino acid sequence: CATSRPGISSGANVLTF.

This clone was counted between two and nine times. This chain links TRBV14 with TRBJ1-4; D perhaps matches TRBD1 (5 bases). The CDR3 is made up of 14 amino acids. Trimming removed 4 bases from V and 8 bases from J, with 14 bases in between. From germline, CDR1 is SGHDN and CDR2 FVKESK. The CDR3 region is CASSLRQTSEKLFF. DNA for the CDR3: TGTGCCAGCAGCCTCCGACAGACCTCGGAAAAACTGTTTTTT.

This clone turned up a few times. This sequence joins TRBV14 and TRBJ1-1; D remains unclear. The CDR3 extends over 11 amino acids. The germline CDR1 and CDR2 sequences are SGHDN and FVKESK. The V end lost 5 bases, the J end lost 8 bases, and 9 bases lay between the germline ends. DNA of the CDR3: TGTGCCAGCAGCGCCAGCTCCGAAGCTTTCTTT. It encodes CASSASSEAFF.

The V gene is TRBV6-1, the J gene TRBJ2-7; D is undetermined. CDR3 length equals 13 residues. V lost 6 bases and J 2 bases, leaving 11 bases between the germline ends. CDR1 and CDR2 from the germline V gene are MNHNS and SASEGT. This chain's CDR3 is CASRKTGAYEQYF. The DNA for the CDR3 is TGTGCCAGCAGAAAGACGGGTGCCTACGAGCAGTACTTC.

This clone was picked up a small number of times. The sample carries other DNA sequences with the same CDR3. The CDR3 DNA reads TGCAGCGTTGATCGGGGAAACACCGGGGAGCTGTTTTTT. Translated: CSVDRGNTGELFF. J is TRBJ2-2 and V is TRBV29-1; a possible D gene is TRBD2 (5 bases). The CDR3 spans 13 residues. The ends were cut back, 3 bases at V and 2 bases at J, with 7 bases in the middle. In germline, CDR1 is SQVTM, CDR2 ANQGSEA.

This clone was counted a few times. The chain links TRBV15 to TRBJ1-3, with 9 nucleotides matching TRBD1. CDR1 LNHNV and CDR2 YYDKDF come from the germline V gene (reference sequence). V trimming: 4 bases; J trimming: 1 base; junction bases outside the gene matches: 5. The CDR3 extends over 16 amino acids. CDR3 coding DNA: TGTGCCACCAGCAAGGGGACAGGGTCGTCTGGAAACACCATATATTTT. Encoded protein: CATSKGTGSSGNTIYF.

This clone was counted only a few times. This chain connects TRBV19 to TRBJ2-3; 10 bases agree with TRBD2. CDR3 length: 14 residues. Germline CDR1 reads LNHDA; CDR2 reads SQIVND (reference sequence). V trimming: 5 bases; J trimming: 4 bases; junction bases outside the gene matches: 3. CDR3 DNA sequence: TGTGCCAGTAGTGCGGGACTAGCGCCAGATACGCAGTATTTT. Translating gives CASSAGLAPDTQYF.

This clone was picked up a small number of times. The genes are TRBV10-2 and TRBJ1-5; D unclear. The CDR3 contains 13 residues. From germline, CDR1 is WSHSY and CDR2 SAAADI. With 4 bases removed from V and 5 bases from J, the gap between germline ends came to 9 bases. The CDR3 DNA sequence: TGCGCCAGCAGTGTTGTCGGGCATCAGCCCCAGCATTTT. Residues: CASSVVGHQPQHF.

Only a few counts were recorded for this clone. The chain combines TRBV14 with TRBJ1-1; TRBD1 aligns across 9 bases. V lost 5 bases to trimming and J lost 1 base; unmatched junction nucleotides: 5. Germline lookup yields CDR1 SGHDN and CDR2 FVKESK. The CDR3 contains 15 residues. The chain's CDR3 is CASSRDREWNTEAFF. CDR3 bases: TGTGCCAGCAGCAGGGACAGGGAATGGAACACTGAAGCTTTCTTT. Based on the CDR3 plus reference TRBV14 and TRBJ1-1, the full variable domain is EAGVTQFPSHSVIEKGQTVTLRCDPISGHDNLYWYRRVMGKEIKFLLHFVKESKQDESGMPNNRFLAERTGGTYSTLKVQPAELEDSGVYFCASSRDREWNTEAFFGQGTRLTVV.

The CDR3: CASTLLGAGANTGELFF. The CDR3 DNA reads TGTGCCAGCACCCTCCTCGGCGCGGGAGCGAACACCGGGGAGCTGTTTTTT. The rearrangement links TRBV7-2 to TRBJ2-2, with 7 positions matching TRBD2. This CDR3 comprises 17 residues. Germline CDR1 reads SGHTA; CDR2 reads FQGNSA. J lost 0 bases, V lost 7 bases, and 11 bases had no gene match.

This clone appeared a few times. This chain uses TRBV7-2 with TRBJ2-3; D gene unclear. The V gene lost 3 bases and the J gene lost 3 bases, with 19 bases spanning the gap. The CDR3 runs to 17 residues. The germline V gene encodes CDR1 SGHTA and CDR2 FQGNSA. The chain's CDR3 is CASSFQPRVMRTDTQYF. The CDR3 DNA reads TGTGCCAGCAGCTTCCAACCCCGGGTCATGAGGACAGATACGCAGTATTTT.

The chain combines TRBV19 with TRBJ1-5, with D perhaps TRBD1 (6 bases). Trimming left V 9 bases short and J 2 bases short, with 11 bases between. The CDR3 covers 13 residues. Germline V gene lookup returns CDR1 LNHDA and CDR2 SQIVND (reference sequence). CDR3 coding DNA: TGTGCCAGCGGACAGACTGGCAATCAGCCCCAGCATTTT. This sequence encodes CASGQTGNQPQHF.

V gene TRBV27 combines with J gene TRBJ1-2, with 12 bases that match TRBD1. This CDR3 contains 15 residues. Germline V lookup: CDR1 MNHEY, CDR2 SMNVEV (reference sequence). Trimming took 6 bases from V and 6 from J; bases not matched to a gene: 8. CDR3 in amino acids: CASRLPGQGADGYTF. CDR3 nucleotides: TGTGCCAGCAGGCTCCCGGGACAGGGGGCTGATGGCTACACCTTC.

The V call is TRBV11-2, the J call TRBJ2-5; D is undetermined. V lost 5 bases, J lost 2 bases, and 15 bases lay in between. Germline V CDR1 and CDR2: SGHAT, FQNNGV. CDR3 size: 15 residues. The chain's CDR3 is CASSPFGSDQETQYF. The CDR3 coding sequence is TGTGCCAGCAGCCCCTTCGGGTCTGATCAAGAGACCCAGTACTTC.

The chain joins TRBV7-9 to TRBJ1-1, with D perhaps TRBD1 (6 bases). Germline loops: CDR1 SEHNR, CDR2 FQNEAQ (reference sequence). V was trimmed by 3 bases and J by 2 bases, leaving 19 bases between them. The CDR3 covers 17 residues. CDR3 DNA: TGTGCCAGCAGCTTGCCTTTTTTCGGGGGCGTTAACACTGAAGCTTTCTTT. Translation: CASSLPFFGGVNTEAFF.

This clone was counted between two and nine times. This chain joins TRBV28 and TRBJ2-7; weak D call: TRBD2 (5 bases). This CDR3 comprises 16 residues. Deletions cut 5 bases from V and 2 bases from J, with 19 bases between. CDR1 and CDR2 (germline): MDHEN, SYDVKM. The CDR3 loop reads CASSPSPGFGPYEQYV. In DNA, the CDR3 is TGTGCCAGCAGTCCCTCCCCGGGATTTGGGCCCTACGAGCAGTACGTC.

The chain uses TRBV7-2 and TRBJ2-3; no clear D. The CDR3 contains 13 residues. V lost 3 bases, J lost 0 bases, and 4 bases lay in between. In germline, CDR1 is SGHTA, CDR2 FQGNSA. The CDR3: CASSLQSTDTQYF. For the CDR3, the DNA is TGTGCCAGCAGCTTGCAGAGCACAGATACGCAGTATTTT.

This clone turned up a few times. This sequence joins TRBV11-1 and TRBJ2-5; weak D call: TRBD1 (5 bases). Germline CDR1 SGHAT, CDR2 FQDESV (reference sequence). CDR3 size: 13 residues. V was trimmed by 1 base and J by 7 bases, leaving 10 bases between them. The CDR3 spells CASSLGQGWTQYF. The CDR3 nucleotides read TGTGCCAGCAGCTTAGGGCAGGGATGGACCCAGTACTTC.

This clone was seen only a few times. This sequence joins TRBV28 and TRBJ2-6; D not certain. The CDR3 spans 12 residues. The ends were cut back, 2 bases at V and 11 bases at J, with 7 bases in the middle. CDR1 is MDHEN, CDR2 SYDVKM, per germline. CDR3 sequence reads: CASSLADDVLTF. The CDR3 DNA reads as TGTGCCAGCAGTTTAGCCGACGACGTCCTGACTTTC.